This TCR beta chain was profiled in a study of Tregs in tolerant kidney transplant recipients. Overall study results and limits: This study did not directly address biological reproducibility.

Thawed PBMCs were FACS-sorted into unstimulated CD4+CD25+CD127- regulatory T cells, CD4+CD25- non-regulatory cells, CD4 and CD8 cells. Assay: immunoSEQ multiplex PCR; the TCRdb copy retains only in-frame clones and omits some. The profile shows 15,000 to 17,000 clones, 85% to 95% of them singletons. In germline, CDR1 is SGHAT, CDR2 FQNNGV. The length of the CDR3 is 14 residues. The germline V and J ends were trimmed by 1 base and 5 bases, with 10 bases remaining between them. Remarks on this clone: Its specificity is unknown.

This chain uses TRBV11-2 with TRBJ2-3; D may match TRBD1 or TRBD2 (5 bases each). The sample taken for sequencing was CD8+ T cells from blood. The TCR sequence derives from a human donor in good health. The CDR3 coding sequence is TGTGCCAGCAGCTTAGGGGGGAGCCTAGATACGCAGTATTTT. It specifies CASSLGGSLDTQYF.